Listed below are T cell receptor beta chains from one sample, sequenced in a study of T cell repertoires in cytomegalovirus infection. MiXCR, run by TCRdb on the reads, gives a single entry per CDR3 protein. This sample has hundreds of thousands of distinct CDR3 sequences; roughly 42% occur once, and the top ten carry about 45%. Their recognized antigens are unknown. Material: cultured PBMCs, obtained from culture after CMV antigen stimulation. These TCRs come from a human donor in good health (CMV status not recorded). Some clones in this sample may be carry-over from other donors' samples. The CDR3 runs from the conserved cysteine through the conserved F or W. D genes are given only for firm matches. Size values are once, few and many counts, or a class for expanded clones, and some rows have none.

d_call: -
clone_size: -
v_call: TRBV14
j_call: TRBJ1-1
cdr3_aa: CASSQGYWAEAFF
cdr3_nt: TGTGCCAGCAGCCAAGGTTACTGGGCTGAAGCTTTCTTT

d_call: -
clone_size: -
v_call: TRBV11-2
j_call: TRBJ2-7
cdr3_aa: CASSFNHRDEQYF
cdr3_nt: TGTGCCAGCAGCTTTAACCACAGGGACGAGCAGTACTTC

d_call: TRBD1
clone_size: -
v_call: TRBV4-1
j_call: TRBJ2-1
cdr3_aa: CASSQDMGQGFNEQFF
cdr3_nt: TGCGCCAGCAGCCAAGATATGGGACAGGGATTCAATGAGCAGTTCTTC

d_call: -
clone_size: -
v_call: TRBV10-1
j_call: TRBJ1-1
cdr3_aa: CASSDFRGTTEAFF
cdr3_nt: TGCGCCAGCAGTGATTTCAGGGGAACAACTGAAGCTTTCTTT

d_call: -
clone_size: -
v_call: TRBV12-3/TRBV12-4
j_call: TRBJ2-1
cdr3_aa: CASSSGAASYNEQFF
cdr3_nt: TGTGCCAGCAGTTCCGGGGCTGCGTCCTACAATGAGCAGTTCTTC

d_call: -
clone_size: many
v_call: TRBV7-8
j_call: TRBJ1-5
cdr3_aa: CASSLVNSNQPQHF
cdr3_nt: TGTGCCAGCAGCTTAGTGAACAGCAATCAGCCCCAGCATTTT

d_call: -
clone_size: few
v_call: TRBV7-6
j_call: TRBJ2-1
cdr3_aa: CASSFTDASYNEQFF
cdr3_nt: TGTGCCAGCAGCTTCACAGACGCTTCCTACAATGAGCAGTTCTTC

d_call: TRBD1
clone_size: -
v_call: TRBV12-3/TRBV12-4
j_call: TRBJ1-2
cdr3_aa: CASSFLTGINYGYTF
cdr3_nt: TGTGCCAGCAGTTTCTTGACAGGGATTAACTATGGCTACACCTTC

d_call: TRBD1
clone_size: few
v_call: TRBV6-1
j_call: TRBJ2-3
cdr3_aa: CASRPQGARTDTQYF
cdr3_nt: TGTGCCAGCAGGCCCCAGGGGGCCCGGACAGATACGCAGTATTTT

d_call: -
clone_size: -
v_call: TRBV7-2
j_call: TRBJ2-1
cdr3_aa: CASSLVVSYEQFF
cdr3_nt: TGTGCCAGCAGCTTAGTGGTCAGCTATGAGCAGTTCTTC

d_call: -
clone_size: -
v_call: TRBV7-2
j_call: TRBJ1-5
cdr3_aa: CASSSTGLSNQPQHF
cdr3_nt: TGTGCCAGCAGCTCAACAGGGTTGAGCAATCAGCCCCAGCATTTT

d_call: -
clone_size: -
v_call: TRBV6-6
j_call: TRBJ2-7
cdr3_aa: CASSYSNGVLYEQYF
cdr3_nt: TGTGCCAGCAGTTACTCGAACGGTGTCCTCTACGAGCAGTACTTC

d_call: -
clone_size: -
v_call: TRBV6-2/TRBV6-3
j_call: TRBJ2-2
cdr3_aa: CASTPLRGTGELFF
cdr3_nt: TGTGCCAGCACCCCCCTCAGGGGAACCGGGGAGCTGTTTTTT

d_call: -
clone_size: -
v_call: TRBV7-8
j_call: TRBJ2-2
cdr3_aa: CASSPVIEYTGELFF
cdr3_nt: TGTGCCAGCAGCCCCGTGATTGAGTACACCGGGGAGCTGTTTTTT

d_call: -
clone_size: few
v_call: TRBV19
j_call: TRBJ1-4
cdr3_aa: CASSIVGRSNEKLFF
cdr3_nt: TGTGCCAGTAGTATAGTCGGGAGATCTAATGAAAAACTGTTTTTT

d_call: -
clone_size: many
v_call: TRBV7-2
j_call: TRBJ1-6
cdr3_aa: CASSSYGRDNSPLHF
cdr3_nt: TGTGCCAGCAGCTCCTATGGACGGGATAATTCACCCCTCCACTTT

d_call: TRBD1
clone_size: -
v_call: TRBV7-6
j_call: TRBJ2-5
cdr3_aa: CASRPGTGETQYF
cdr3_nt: TGTGCCAGCAGACCCGGGACAGGAGAGACCCAGTACTTC

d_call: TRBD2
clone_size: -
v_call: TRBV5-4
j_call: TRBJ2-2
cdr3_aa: CASSLLGGRLAGELFF
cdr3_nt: TGTGCCAGCAGCTTGCTTGGCGGGAGGCTCGCCGGGGAGCTGTTTTTT

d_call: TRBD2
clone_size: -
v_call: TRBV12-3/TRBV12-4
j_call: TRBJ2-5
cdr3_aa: CASSVLAGLGETQYF
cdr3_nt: TGTGCCAGCAGTGTACTAGCGGGATTGGGGGAGACCCAGTACTTC

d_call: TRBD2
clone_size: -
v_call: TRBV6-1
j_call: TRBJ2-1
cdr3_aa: CASSELLVGRRGMYEQFF
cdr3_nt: TGTGCCAGCAGTGAATTACTCGTGGGTCGGCGGGGGATGTATGAGCAGTTCTTC

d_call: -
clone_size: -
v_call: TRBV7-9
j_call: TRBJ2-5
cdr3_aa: CATLGGPYQETQYF
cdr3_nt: TGTGCCACCTTGGGGGGCCCGTACCAAGAGACCCAGTACTTC

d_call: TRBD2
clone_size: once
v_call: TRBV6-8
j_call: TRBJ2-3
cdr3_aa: CASSVLAGETTDTQYF
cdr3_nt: TGTGCCAGCAGTGTCCTAGCGGGGGAGACCACAGATACGCAGTATTTT

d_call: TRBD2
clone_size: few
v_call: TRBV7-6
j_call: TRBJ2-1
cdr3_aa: CASSSRLAGGPNEQFF
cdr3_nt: TGTGCCAGCAGCTCCAGACTAGCGGGAGGCCCTAATGAGCAGTTCTTC

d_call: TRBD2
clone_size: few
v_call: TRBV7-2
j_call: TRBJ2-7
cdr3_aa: CASSYSGRSSYEQYF
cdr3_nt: TGTGCCAGCAGCTATAGCGGGCGGAGCTCCTACGAGCAGTACTTC

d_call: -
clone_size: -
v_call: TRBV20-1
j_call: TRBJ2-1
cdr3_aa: CSARGLVHEQFF
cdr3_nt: TGCAGTGCTAGGGGTCTAGTTCATGAGCAGTTCTTC

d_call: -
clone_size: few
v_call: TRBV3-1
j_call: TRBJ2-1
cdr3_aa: CASSQGMSSYNEQFF
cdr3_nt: TGTGCCAGCAGCCAAGGCATGAGCTCCTACAATGAGCAGTTCTTC

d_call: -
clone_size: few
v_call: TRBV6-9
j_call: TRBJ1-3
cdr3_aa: CASSYGASSGNTIYF
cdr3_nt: TGTGCCAGCAGTTACGGGGCCTCATCTGGAAACACCATATATTTT

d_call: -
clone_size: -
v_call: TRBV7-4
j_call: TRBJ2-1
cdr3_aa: CASRSFYNEQFF
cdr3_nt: TGTGCCAGCAGATCGTTTTACAATGAGCAGTTCTTC

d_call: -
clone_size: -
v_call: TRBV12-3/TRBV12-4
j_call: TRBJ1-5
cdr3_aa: CASSLAEQGPQHF
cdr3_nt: TGTGCCAGCAGTTTGGCCGAGCAGGGGCCCCAGCATTTT

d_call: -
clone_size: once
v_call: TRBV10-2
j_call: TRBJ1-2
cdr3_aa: CASSARSGGYTF
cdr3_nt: TGCGCCAGCAGTGCCAGGTCAGGTGGCTACACCTTC

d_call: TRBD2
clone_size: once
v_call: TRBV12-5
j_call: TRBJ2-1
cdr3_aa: CASGLNVLASGGADEQFF
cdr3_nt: TGTGCTAGTGGTTTGAACGTCCTAGCTAGCGGGGGGGCAGATGAGCAGTTCTTC

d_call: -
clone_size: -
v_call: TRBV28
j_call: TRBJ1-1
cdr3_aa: CASSLWPHLAFF
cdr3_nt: TGTGCCAGCAGTTTATGGCCTCATTTAGCTTTCTTT

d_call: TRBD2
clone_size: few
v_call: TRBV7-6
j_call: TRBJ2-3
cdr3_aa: CASSHTFRRGGHNTQYF
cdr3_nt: TGTGCCAGCAGCCACACTTTTAGGCGGGGGGGCCACAATACGCAGTATTTT

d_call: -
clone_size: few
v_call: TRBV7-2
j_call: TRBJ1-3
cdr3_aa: CASSLDGGFSLGNTIYF
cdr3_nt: TGTGCCAGCAGCTTAGATGGGGGTTTCTCTCTGGGAAACACCATATATTTT

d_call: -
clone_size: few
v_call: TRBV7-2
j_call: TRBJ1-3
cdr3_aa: CASTQGSGNTIYF
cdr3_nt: TGTGCCAGCACCCAGGGCTCTGGAAACACCATATATTTT

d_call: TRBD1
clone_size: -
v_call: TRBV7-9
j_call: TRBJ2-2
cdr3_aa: CASSLQGVPAGELFF
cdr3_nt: TGTGCCAGCAGTTTACAGGGGGTTCCTGCCGGGGAGCTGTTTTTT

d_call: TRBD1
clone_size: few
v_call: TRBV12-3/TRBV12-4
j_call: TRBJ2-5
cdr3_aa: CASSLGGWGQGYSVSETQYF
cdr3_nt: TGTGCCAGCAGTTTAGGGGGATGGGGACAGGGCTACTCCGTCAGCGAGACCCAGTACTTC

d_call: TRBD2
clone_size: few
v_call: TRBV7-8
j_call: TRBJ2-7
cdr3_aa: CASSTSTGRADPYEQYF
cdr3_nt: TGTGCCAGCAGCACAAGCACCGGGAGGGCCGATCCCTACGAGCAGTACTTC

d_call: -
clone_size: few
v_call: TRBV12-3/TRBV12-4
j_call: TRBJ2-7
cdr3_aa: CASSSAGSLAYEQYF
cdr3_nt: TGTGCCAGCAGTTCGGCCGGGAGTCTGGCCTACGAGCAGTACTTC

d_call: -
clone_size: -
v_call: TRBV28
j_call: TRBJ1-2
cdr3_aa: CASSLTGPNRYGYTF
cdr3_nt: TGTGCCAGCAGTCTAACAGGGCCCAACAGATATGGCTACACCTTC

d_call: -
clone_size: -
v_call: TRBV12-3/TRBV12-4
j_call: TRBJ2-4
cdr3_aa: CASSLEGLSPRYIQYF
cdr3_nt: TGTGCCAGCAGTTTAGAGGGTCTAAGTCCACGCTACATTCAGTACTTC

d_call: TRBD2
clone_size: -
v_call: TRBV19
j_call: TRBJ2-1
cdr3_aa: CASERAGAYYNEQFF
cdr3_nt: TGTGCCAGTGAACGAGCGGGGGCCTACTACAATGAGCAGTTCTTC

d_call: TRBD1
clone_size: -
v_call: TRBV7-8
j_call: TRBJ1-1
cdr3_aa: CASRGQEYTEAFF
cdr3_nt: TGTGCCAGCCGGGGACAGGAGTACACTGAAGCTTTCTTT

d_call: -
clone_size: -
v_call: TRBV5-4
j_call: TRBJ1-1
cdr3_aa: CASSLWAASNTEAFF
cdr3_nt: TGTGCCAGCAGCTTGTGGGCAGCCAGTAACACTGAAGCTTTCTTT

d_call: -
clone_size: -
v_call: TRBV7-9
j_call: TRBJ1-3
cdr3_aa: CASSLAAGNTIYF
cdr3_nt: TGTGCCAGCAGCTTAGCGGCGGGGAACACCATATATTTT

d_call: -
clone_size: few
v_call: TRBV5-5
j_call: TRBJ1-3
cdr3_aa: CASSLVMGGNTIYF
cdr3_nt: TGTGCCAGCAGCTTGGTTATGGGAGGAAACACCATATATTTT

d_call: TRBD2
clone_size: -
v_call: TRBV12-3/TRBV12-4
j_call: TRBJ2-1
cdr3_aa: CASTSEGGGRWNEQFF
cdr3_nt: TGTGCCAGCACCAGCGAGGGGGGCGGGAGGTGGAATGAGCAGTTCTTC

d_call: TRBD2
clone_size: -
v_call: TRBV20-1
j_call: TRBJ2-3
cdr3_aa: CSAKLAGATDTQYF
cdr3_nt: TGCAGTGCTAAACTAGCGGGGGCCACAGATACGCAGTATTTT

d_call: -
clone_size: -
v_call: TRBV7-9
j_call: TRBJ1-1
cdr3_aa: CASSLARGGSRLTEAFF
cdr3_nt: TGTGCCAGCAGCTTAGCGCGGGGGGGCAGTCGTTTGACTGAAGCTTTCTTT

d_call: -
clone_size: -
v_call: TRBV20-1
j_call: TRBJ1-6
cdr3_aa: CSARNPSRGNSPLHF
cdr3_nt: TGCAGTGCTAGAAATCCCTCCAGGGGCAATTCACCTCTCCACTTT

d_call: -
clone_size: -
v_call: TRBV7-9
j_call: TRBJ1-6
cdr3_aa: CASSVSLNSPLHF
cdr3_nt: TGTGCCAGCAGTGTGAGCTTAAATTCACCCCTCCACTTT

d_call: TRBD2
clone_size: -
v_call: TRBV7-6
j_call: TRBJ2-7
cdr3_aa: CASSLSPLAGGRDEQYF
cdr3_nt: TGTGCCAGCAGCTTATCCCCTCTGGCGGGAGGCCGGGACGAGCAGTACTTC

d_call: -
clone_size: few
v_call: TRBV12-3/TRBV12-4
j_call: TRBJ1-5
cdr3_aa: CASRLDSLGQPQHF
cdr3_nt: TGTGCCAGCAGATTGGACAGTCTAGGTCAGCCCCAGCATTTT

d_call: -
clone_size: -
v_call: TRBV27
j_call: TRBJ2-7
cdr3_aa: CASSPQAGRISYEQYF
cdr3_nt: TGTGCCAGCAGCCCCCAGGCCGGGCGGATCTCCTACGAGCAGTACTTC

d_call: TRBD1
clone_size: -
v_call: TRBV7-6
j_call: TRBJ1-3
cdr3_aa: CASSRGTGSLRNTIYF
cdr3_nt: TGTGCCAGCAGCCGTGGGACAGGGTCTCTGAGAAACACCATATATTTT

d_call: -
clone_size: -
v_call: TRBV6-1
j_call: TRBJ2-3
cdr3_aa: CASSAHASGEDTQYF
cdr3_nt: TGTGCCAGCAGTGCCCACGCTAGTGGGGAGGATACGCAGTATTTT

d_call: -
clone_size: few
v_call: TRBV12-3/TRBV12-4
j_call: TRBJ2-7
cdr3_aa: CASSRRGEYEQYF
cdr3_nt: TGTGCCAGCAGCCGGCGCGGAGAGTACGAGCAGTACTTC

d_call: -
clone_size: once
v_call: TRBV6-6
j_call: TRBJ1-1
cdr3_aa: CASSSSRGVEAFF
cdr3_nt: TGTGCCAGCAGCTCCTCCCGGGGAGTAGAAGCTTTCTTT

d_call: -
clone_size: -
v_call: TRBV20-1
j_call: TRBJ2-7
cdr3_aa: CSATQGGAADNEQYF
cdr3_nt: TGCAGTGCTACCCAAGGGGGGGCCGCAGATAACGAGCAGTACTTC

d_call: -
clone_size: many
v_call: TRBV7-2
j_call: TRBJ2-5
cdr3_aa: CASSSKETQYF
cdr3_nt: TGTGCCAGCAGCTCTAAAGAGACCCAGTACTTC